The present T cell receptor (beta chain) was sequenced within a study of T cell clones after liver transplantation. Study-level background: At least one year of complete immunosuppression withdrawal without enzymes over twice normal defined tolerance.

Some clones are missing from TCRdb's copy, which holds only in-frame ones; the method was immunoSEQ multiplex PCR. The data hold about 51,000 clones, with roughly nine tenths observed a single time. The ends were cut back, 3 bases at V and 7 bases at J, with 17 bases in the middle. The CDR3 loop spans 15 amino acids. Per germline, CDR1 SGDLS and CDR2 YYNGEE. This receptor was taken from a human patient who received a liver transplant. Some T cells may be graft donor cells. The sample in question was CD8+ T cells from blood, obtained 12 months after liver transplant. This sequence joins TRBV9 and TRBJ2-1; D possibly corresponds to TRBD1 (6 bases). In DNA form, the CDR3 reads TGTGCCAGCAGCGCAAACAGGGCGACGGGGAATGAGCAGTTCTTC. Encoded protein: CASSANRATGNEQFF.